One sample yielded the 5 T cell receptor beta chains listed below, sequenced in a study of T cell repertoires in cytomegalovirus infection. Using its own MiXCR run on the reads, TCRdb lists one record per CDR3 protein. The sample has some 170,000 distinct CDR3 sequences, approximately 17% seen once. The sample taken for sequencing was CD8+ T cells from PBMCs. The receptors were gathered from a human donor in good health (CMV status not recorded). Some clones in this sample may be carry-over from other donors' samples.

This clonotype has just a few counts. The rearrangement joins TRBV6-5 to TRBJ2-1; 7 nucleotides match TRBD1. J gave up 0 bases and V 2 bases, and 13 bases lay outside the gene matches. CDR3 size: 19 residues. Germline CDR1 is MNHEY and CDR2 is SVGAGI. CDR3 region: CASSYDRATSSSSYNEQFF. DNA of the CDR3: TGTGCCAGCAGTTACGACAGGGCCACCTCATCCAGCTCCTACAATGAGCAGTTCTTC.

This clonotype occurred a few times. This chain connects TRBV10-3 to TRBJ1-1; the D is unclear. Trimming took off 5 bases at V and 0 bases at J, with 7 bases between the two ends. Germline loops: CDR1 ENHRY, CDR2 SYGVKD. The CDR3 runs 13 residues. The DNA for the CDR3 is TGTGCCATCAGTCCTGATTTGAACACTGAAGCTTTCTTT. Translated, it gives CAISPDLNTEAFF.

J is TRBJ2-1 and V is TRBV2; TRBD2 aligns across 13 bases. V lost 6 bases and J lost 2; bases outside the gene matches: 7. The CDR3 is 17 residues long. Germline CDR1 SNHLY, CDR2 FYNNEI. The CDR3 loop reads CASSDGLAGATYNEQFF. The CDR3 nucleotides are TGTGCCAGCAGCGACGGACTAGCGGGGGCTACCTACAATGAGCAGTTCTTC.

The chain combines TRBV7-2 with TRBJ1-1; 7 positions agree with TRBD1. J lost 1 base, V lost 3 bases, and 8 bases had no gene match. CDR3 length: 16 amino acids. CDR1 and CDR2 (germline): SGHTA, FQGNSA. The CDR3 nucleotides are TGTGCCAGCAGCTTGCGCCGGACAGGAGCGAACACTGAAGCTTTCTTT. Translating it yields CASSLRRTGANTEAFF.

This clonotype was counted only a few times. V usage is TRBV5-4 and J usage is TRBJ2-7; D gene uncertain. The CDR3 is 14 residues long. Per germline, CDR1 SGHNT and CDR2 YYREEE (reference sequence). Trimming shortened V by 0 bases and J by 0 bases, and 7 bases separated the two germline ends. The CDR3 DNA follows: TGTGCCAGCAGCTTGGGTCATAACTCCTACGAGCAGTACTTC. This encodes CASSLGHNSYEQYF. Full variable domain (outside the CDR3, taken from reference TRBV5-4 and TRBJ2-7): ETGVTQSPTHLIKTRGQQVTLRCSSQSGHNTVSWYQQALGQGPQFIFQYYREEENGRGNFPPRFSGLQFPNYSSELNVNALELDDSALYLCASSLGHNSYEQYFGPGTRLTVT.